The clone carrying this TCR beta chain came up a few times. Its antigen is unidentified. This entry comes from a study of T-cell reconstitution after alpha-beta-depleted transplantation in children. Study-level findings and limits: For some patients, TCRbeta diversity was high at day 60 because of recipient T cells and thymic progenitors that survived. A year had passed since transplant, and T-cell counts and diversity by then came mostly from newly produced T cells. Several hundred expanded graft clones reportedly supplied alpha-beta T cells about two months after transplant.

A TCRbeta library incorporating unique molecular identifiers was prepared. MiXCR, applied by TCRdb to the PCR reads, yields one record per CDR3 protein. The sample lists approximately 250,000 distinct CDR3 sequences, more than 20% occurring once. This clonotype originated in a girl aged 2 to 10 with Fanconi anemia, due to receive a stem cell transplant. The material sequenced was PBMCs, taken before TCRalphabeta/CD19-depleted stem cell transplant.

CDR3 nucleotides: TGCAGCGTTGTATTGAGTAGCTCCTACAATGAGCAGTTCTTC. Residues: CSVVLSSSYNEQFF. The gene calls are TRBV29-1 and TRBJ2-1; no clear D. Trimming took 4 bases from V and 0 from J, leaving 10 bases between them. The germline V gene encodes CDR1 SQVTM and CDR2 ANQGSEA. The CDR3 is 14 residues long.